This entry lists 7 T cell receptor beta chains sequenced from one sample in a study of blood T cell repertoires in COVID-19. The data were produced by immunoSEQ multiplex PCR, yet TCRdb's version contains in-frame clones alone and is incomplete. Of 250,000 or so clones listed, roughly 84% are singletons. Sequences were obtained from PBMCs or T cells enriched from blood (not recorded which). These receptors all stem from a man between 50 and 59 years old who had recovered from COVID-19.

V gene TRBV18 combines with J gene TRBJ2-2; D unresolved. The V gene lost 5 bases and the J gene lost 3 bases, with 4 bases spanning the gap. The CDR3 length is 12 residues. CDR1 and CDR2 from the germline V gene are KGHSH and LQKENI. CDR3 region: CASSSYTGELFF. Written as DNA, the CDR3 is TGTGCCAGCTCATCGTACACCGGGGAGCTGTTTTTT. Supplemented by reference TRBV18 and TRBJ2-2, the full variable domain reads NAGVMQNPRHLVRRRGQEARLRCSPMKGHSHVYWYRQLPEEGLKFMVYLQKENIIDESGMPKERFSAEFPKEGPSILRIQQVVRGDSAAYFCASSSYTGELFFGEGSRLTVL.

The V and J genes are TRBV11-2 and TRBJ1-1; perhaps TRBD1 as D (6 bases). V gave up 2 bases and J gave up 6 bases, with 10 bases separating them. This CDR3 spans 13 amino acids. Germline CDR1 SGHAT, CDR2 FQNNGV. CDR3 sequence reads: CASSLWGGSEAFF. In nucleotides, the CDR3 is TGTGCCAGCAGCTTATGGGGGGGCTCTGAAGCTTTCTTT.

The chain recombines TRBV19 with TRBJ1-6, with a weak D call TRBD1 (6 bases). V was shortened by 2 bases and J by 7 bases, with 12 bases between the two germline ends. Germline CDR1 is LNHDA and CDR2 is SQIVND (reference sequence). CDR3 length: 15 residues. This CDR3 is CASSIRTGRNSPLHF. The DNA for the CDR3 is TGTGCCAGTAGTATACGAACAGGGCGGAATTCACCCCTCCACTTT.

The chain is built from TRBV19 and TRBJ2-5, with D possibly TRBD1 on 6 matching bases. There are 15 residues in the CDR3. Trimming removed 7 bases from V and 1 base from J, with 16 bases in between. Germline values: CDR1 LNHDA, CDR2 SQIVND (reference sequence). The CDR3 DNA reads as TGTGCCAGTAATTCACAGGGAATAAGCCAAGAGACCCAGTACTTC. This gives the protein CASNSQGISQETQYF.

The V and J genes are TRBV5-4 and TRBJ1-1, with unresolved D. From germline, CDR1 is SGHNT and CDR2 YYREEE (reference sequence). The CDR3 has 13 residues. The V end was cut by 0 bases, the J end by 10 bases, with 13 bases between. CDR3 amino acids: CASSLAPYSRAFF. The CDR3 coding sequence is TGTGCCAGCAGCTTGGCCCCTTACTCGAGAGCTTTCTTT.

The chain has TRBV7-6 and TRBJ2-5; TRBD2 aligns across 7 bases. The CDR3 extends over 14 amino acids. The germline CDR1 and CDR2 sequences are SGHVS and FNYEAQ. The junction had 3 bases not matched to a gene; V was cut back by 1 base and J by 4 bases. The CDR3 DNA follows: TGTGCCAGCAGCTTAGTGAGGGAGGGAGAGACCCAGTACTTC. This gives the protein CASSLVREGETQYF.

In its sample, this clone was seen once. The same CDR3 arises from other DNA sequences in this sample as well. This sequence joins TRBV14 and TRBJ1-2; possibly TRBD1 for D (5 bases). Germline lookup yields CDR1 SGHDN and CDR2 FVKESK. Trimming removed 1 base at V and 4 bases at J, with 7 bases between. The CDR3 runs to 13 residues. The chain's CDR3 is CASSQVQGYGYTF. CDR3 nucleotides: TGTGCCAGCAGCCAAGTCCAGGGCTATGGCTACACCTTC.